This T cell receptor beta chain was identified in a study of cytomegalovirus exposure and HLA in healthy donors. Donors were drawn from the roughly 120-subject validation cohort, separate from the approximately 700-subject first cohort. TCRdb's table, derived via immunoSEQ multiplex PCR, lists solely in-frame clones and lacks some. The sample contains about 140,000 clones, roughly 86% of which appear only once. The CDR3 is 11 residues long. CDR1 is DFQATT, CDR2 SNEGSKA, per germline (reference sequence). The germline V and J ends were trimmed by 4 bases and 5 bases, with 8 bases remaining between them.

This clonotype originated in a woman younger than 45 in good health and CMV-seronegative. The genes are TRBV20-1 and TRBJ1-2, with D perhaps TRBD1 (5 bases). The sample consisted of PBMCs. The CDR3 loop reads CSATDRYGYTF. Written as DNA, the CDR3 is TGCAGTGCTACCGACAGATATGGCTACACCTTC.